Shown below are 3 T cell receptor beta chains from a single sample sequenced in a study of Ad26.COV2.S vaccination and SARS-CoV-2 variants. Treatment reported: about 20 received Ad26.COV2.S at low or high dose, single or two shots; five or six received placebo; per-sample allocation not given. Samples analyzed were those drawn on day 63 after the first vaccine or placebo injection. Only in-frame clones appear in the TCRdb table, and some are missing; sequencing was by immunoSEQ multiplex PCR. The sample lists 400,000 to 450,000 clones; 80% to 95% were seen once. The sequences come from peripheral blood, collected in a trial of Ad26.COV2.S vaccine versus placebo. These receptors were obtained from a person between 18 and 65 years old who received the Ad26.COV2.S COVID-19 vaccine or a placebo.

The chain joins TRBV7-2 to TRBJ2-3, with 13 bases aligning to TRBD2. Germline loops: CDR1 SGHTA, CDR2 FQGNSA. The V segment lost 5 bases and the J segment 4 bases; nucleotides outside the gene matches: 3. CDR3 size: 15 residues. CDR3 region: CASSTGLAGADTQYF. DNA of the CDR3: TGTGCCAGCAGCACCGGACTAGCGGGAGCAGATACGCAGTATTTT.

This sequence joins TRBV4-2 and TRBJ1-5, with D unclear. V was cut by 1 base and J by 0 bases, with 13 bases left in between. Germline V lookup: CDR1 LGHNA, CDR2 YNFKEQ. The length of the CDR3 is 17 residues. CDR3 bases: TGTGCCAGCAGCCAAGGAACCACGGGATATAGCAATCAGCCCCAGCATTTT. This codes for CASSQGTTGYSNQPQHF.

The chain links TRBV18 to TRBJ1-4; TRBD1 matches at 9 bases. The CDR3 spans 14 residues. CDR1 and CDR2 (germline): KGHSH, LQKENI. Losses at the gene ends were 3 bases for V and 8 bases for J; bases not matched to a gene: 4. CDR3 DNA: TGTGCCAGCTCACCGGGACAGGGTGGGGAAAAACTGTTTTTT. It yields the protein CASSPGQGGEKLFF. Full variable domain (outside the CDR3, taken from reference TRBV18 and TRBJ1-4): NAGVMQNPRHLVRRRGQEARLRCSPMKGHSHVYWYRQLPEEGLKFMVYLQKENIIDESGMPKERFSAEFPKEGPSILRIQQVVRGDSAAYFCASSPGQGGEKLFFGSGTQLSVL.